The 20 T cell receptor beta chains in this list originate from one sample, sequenced in a study of OX40 agonist ivuxolimab in advanced cancers. The protocol was immunoSEQ multiplex PCR, while the TCRdb copy is restricted to in-frame clones and leaves out a portion. The data contain about 91,000 clones, under 90% of them seen just once; the ten biggest clones take up approximately 2%. The input for sequencing was CD4+ or CD8+ T cells sorted from blood, taken in a trial of the OX40 agonist ivuxolimab. These receptors were collected from an adult with an advanced solid tumor such as melanoma, head and neck, liver or kidney cancer.

This chain connects TRBV5-5 to TRBJ2-7; 10 bases agree with TRBD2. V trimming: 1 base; J trimming: 7 bases; junction bases outside the gene matches: 14. The CDR3 is 17 residues long. Germline V gives CDR1 SGHKS, CDR2 YYEKEE (reference sequence). CDR3 sequence (DNA): TGTGCCAGCAGCTTGTCCCTAGCGGGAGCCTTAGGAGGGGAGCAGTACTTC. Its protein product is CASSLSLAGALGGEQYF.

The V and J genes are TRBV5-1 and TRBJ1-2, with TRBD1 matching 8 bases. V dropped 7 bases and J dropped 3; count of bases not matched to a gene: 11. CDR1 and CDR2 from the germline V gene are SGHRS and YFSETQ. CDR3 size: 15 residues. Here the CDR3 reads CASSEHSGGDYGYTF. The DNA for the CDR3 is TGCGCCAGCTCTGAACACTCAGGGGGCGACTATGGCTACACCTTC.

This chain joins TRBV5-8 and TRBJ1-4, with 7 positions matching TRBD1. Germline CDR1 and CDR2: SGHTS and YDEGEE. V gave up 4 bases and J gave up 10 bases; unmatched junction bases: 13. The CDR3 totals 15 residues. The CDR3 spells CASSADRPARGKLFF. In DNA form, the CDR3 reads TGTGCCAGCAGCGCGGACAGGCCCGCCCGTGGAAAACTGTTTTTT. Combining the CDR3 with reference TRBV5-8 and TRBJ1-4 gives the whole variable domain EAGVTQSPTHLIKTRGQQATLRCSPISGHTSVYWYQQALGLGLQFLLWYDEGEERNRGNFPPRFSGRQFPNYSSELNVNALELEDSALYLCASSADRPARGKLFFGSGTQLSVL.

V and J are TRBV11-2 and TRBJ1-1; the D gene is possibly TRBD1 (5 bases). The CDR3 length is 14 residues. CDR1 and CDR2 (germline): SGHAT, FQNNGV. V lost 5 bases to trimming and J lost 8 bases, with 18 bases between them. The chain's CDR3 is CASSPPRTEGEAFF. The DNA for the CDR3 is TGTGCCAGCAGCCCCCCCCGGACGGAGGGGGAAGCTTTCTTT.

In its sample, this clone was seen a few times. The CDR3 nucleotides are TGTGCCAGCAGCTCGGGACAGGGAGGCGTCTACACCTTC. This translates into CASSSGQGGVYTF. The rearrangement links TRBV7-9 to TRBJ1-2; 9 nucleotides match TRBD1. The CDR3 consists of 13 residues. The junction had 7 bases not matched to a gene; V was cut back by 4 bases and J by 10 bases. Per the germline V gene, CDR1 is SEHNR and CDR2 is FQNEAQ (reference sequence). The variable domain in full, completed from reference TRBV7-9 and TRBJ1-2, reads DTGVSQNPRHKITKRGQNVTFRCDPISEHNRLYWYRQTLGQGPEFLTYFQNEAQLEKSRLLSDRFSAERPKGSFSTLEIQRTEQGDSAMYLCASSSGQGGVYTFGSGTRLTVV.

The chain joins TRBV5-1 to TRBJ1-1, with D possibly being TRBD1 (5 bases). The length of the CDR3 is 15 residues. CDR1 and CDR2 (germline): SGHRS, YFSETQ. V lost 6 bases and J 0 bases, leaving 15 bases between the germline ends. The CDR3 protein is CASTNSRDLNTEAFF. Here the CDR3 DNA reads TGCGCCAGCACTAACAGTCGGGACTTGAACACTGAAGCTTTCTTT.

This clone was observed a handful of times. CDR3 protein: CASSYSRGFQPQHF. The CDR3 coding sequence is TGTGCCAGCAGTTACTCGAGAGGGTTTCAGCCCCAGCATTTT. V usage is TRBV6-5 and J usage is TRBJ1-5; D gene ambiguous. There are 14 residues in the CDR3. Germline CDR1 is MNHEY and CDR2 is SVGAGI. Trimming took 0 bases from V and 6 from J, leaving 9 bases between them.

The chain joins TRBV6-5 to TRBJ2-1, with D possibly matching TRBD2 (6 bases). The CDR3 covers 14 residues. Per the germline V gene, CDR1 is MNHEY and CDR2 is SVGAGI. With 0 bases removed from V and 5 bases from J, the gap between germline ends came to 8 bases. The CDR3 reads CASSYSWGDNEQFF. The CDR3 DNA reads as TGTGCCAGCAGTTACTCTTGGGGGGACAATGAGCAGTTCTTC.

J is TRBJ2-3 and V is TRBV7-2, with 8 nucleotides matching TRBD1. Losses at the gene ends were 0 bases for V and 1 base for J; bases not matched to a gene: 3. CDR3 length equals 16 residues. The germline V gene encodes CDR1 SGHTA and CDR2 FQGNSA. CDR3 protein: CASSLALDRGTDTQYF. Here the CDR3 DNA reads TGTGCCAGCAGCTTAGCTTTGGACAGGGGCACAGATACGCAGTATTTT.

V gene TRBV4-2 combines with J gene TRBJ2-7; 8 positions match TRBD2. This CDR3 contains 17 residues. CDR1 is LGHNA and CDR2 is YNFKEQ in the germline V gene. The V gene end was trimmed by 0 bases and the J gene end by 0 bases; junction bases not matched to a gene: 7. Here the CDR3 reads CASSQDAERGISYEQYF. CDR3 DNA: TGTGCCAGCAGCCAAGATGCTGAGCGGGGGATCTCCTACGAGCAGTACTTC.

The V call is TRBV7-3, the J call TRBJ1-1, with no clear D. V lost 2 bases and J lost 0, with 4 bases in between. CDR3 size: 13 residues. Looked up from germline, CDR1 is SGHTA and CDR2 is FQGTGA. The CDR3 loop reads CASSLHMNTEAFF. The CDR3 DNA is TGTGCCAGCAGCTTACATATGAACACTGAAGCTTTCTTT. The complete variable domain, with remaining parts taken from reference TRBV7-3 and TRBJ1-1, reads GAGVSQTPSNKVTEKGKYVELRCDPISGHTALYWYRQSLGQGPEFLIYFQGTGAADDSGLPNDRFFAVRPEGSVSTLKIQRTERGDSAVYLCASSLHMNTEAFFGQGTRLTVV.

The gene calls are TRBV27 and TRBJ1-4, with D unresolved. V was pared by 7 bases and J by 0 bases, with 9 bases between. Germline lookup yields CDR1 MNHEY and CDR2 SMNVEV (reference sequence). The length of the CDR3 is 14 residues. CDR3 sequence: CASKGGATNEKLFF. CDR3 coding DNA: TGTGCCAGCAAGGGAGGAGCAACTAATGAAAAACTGTTTTTT.

The CDR3 sequence is CASSEGGGELFF. CDR3 DNA sequence: TGTGCCAGCAGTGAAGGGGGCGGGGAGCTGTTTTTT. The gene calls are TRBV2 and TRBJ2-2; no clear D. The V gene lost 1 base and the J gene lost 7 bases, with 4 bases spanning the gap. CDR3 length equals 12 residues. Germline CDR1 and CDR2: SNHLY and FYNNEI. Supplemented by reference TRBV2 and TRBJ2-2, the full variable domain reads EPEVTQTPSHQVTQMGQEVILRCVPISNHLYFYWYRQILGQKVEFLVSFYNNEISEKSEIFDDQFSVERPDGSNFTLKIRSTKLEDSAMYFCASSEGGGELFFGEGSRLTVL.

The chain links TRBV30 to TRBJ1-1, with a tentative D call TRBD1 (5 bases). V lost 1 base and J 5 bases, leaving 14 bases between the germline ends. The CDR3 loop spans 14 amino acids. The V gene's germline CDR1 is GTSNPN and CDR2 SVGIG (reference sequence). The CDR3 region is CAWSGSRGGTEAFF. CDR3 nucleotides: TGTGCCTGGAGTGGGTCCCGGGGGGGGACTGAAGCTTTCTTT.

V is TRBV5-1 and J is TRBJ1-1, with unresolved D. There are 13 residues in the CDR3. Germline V CDR1 and CDR2: SGHRS, YFSETQ. V lost 0 bases and J 0 bases, leaving 3 bases between the germline ends. CDR3: CASSLDVNTEAFF. CDR3 sequence (DNA): TGCGCCAGCAGCTTGGACGTGAACACTGAAGCTTTCTTT.

The chain couples TRBV18 to TRBJ2-1; D could derive from TRBD1 or TRBD2 (5 bases each). Between the trimmed V and J ends, which lost 1 base and 0 bases, there was a span of 13 bases. The CDR3 is 17 residues long. Per germline, CDR1 KGHSH and CDR2 LQKENI. This CDR3 is CASSPRPAGSSYNEQFF. In DNA, the CDR3 is TGTGCCAGCTCACCACGGCCCGCAGGGAGCTCCTACAATGAGCAGTTCTTC.

The chain couples TRBV6-5 to TRBJ1-5; no firm D call. This CDR3 comprises 13 residues. The germline V gene encodes CDR1 MNHEY and CDR2 SVGAGI. Trimming took off 1 base at V and 2 bases at J, with 3 bases between the two ends. The CDR3 nucleotides read TGTGCCAGCAGTTACTTTCGCAATCAGCCCCAGCATTTT. Translation gives CASSYFRNQPQHF.

V gene TRBV5-1 combines with J gene TRBJ2-7, with D tentatively TRBD1 (5 bases). CDR3 length: 17 amino acids. The V gene's germline CDR1 is SGHRS and CDR2 YFSETQ. V lost 0 bases to trimming and J lost 0 bases, with 16 bases between them. CDR3: CASSLASGPQSSYEQYF. The CDR3 nucleotides are TGCGCCAGCAGCTTGGCATCAGGGCCCCAGTCCTCCTACGAGCAGTACTTC.

This rearrangement joins TRBV18 to TRBJ1-3; D may be TRBD1 (6 bases). Germline loops: CDR1 KGHSH, CDR2 LQKENI. With 3 bases removed from V and 1 base from J, the gap between germline ends came to 7 bases. The CDR3 length is 14 residues. The CDR3 DNA follows: TGTGCCAGCTCACCGGACAGATCTGGAAACACCATATATTTT. It translates to CASSPDRSGNTIYF.

This clone was seen once. The chain links TRBV19 to TRBJ2-3; 7 nucleotides align to TRBD2. Per the germline V gene, CDR1 is LNHDA and CDR2 is SQIVND (reference sequence). The CDR3 runs 14 residues. V shed 4 bases and J 5 bases; nucleotides not matched to a gene: 6. CDR3 region: CASSRSGIGDTQYF. CDR3 DNA sequence: TGTGCCAGTAGTAGGAGCGGGATCGGAGATACGCAGTATTTT.